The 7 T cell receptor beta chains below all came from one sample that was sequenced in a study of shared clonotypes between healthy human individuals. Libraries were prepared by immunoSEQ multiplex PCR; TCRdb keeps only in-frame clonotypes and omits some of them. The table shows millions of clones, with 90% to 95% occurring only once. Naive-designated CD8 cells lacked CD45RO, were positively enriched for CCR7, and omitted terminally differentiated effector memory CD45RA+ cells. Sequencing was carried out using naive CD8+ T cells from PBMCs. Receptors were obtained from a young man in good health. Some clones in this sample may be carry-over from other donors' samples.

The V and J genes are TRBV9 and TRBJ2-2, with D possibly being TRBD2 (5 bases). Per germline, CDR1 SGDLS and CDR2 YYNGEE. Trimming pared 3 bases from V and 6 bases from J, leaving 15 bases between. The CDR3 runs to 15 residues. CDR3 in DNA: TGTGCCAGCAGCGGACGGACGGACTTACCCGGGGAGCTGTTTTTT. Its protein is CASSGRTDLPGELFF.

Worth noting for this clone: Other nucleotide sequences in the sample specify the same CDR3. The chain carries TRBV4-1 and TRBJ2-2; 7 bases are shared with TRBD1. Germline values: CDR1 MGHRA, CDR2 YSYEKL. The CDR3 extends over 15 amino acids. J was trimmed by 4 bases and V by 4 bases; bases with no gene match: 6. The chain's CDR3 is CASSLRTGLTGELFF. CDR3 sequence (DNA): TGCGCCAGCAGCCTCAGGACAGGTCTCACCGGGGAGCTGTTTTTT.

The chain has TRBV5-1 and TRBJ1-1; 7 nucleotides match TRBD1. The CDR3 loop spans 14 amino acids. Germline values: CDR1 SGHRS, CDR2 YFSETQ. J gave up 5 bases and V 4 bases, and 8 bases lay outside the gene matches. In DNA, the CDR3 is TGCGCCAGCAGCGGACCGGACAGGAGGACTGAAGCTTTCTTT. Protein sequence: CASSGPDRRTEAFF.

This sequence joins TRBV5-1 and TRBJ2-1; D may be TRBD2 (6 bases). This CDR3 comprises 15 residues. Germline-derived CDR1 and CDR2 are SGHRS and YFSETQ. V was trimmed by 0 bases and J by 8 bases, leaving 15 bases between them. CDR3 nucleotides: TGCGCCAGCAGCTTGGGCGGGATAGTTATTGATGAGCAGTTCTTC. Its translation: CASSLGGIVIDEQFF.

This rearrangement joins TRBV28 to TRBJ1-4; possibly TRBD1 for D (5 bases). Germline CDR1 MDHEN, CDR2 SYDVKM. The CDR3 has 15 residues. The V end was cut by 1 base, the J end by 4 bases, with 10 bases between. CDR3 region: CASSLFRGDNEKLFF. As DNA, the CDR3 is TGTGCCAGCAGTTTATTCCGGGGCGATAATGAAAAACTGTTTTTT.

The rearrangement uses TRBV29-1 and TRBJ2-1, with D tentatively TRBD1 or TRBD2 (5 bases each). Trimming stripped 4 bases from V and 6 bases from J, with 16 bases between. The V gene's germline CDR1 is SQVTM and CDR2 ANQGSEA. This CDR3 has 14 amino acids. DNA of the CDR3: TGCAGCGTTGGGTCTCCCGGGGCCTCCAATGAGCAGTTCTTC. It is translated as CSVGSPGASNEQFF.

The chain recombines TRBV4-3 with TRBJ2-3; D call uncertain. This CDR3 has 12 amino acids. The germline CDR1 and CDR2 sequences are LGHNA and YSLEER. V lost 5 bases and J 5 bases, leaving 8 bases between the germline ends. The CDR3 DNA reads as TGCGCCAGCAGCGACCATCGAGATACGCAGTATTTT. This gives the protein CASSDHRDTQYF.